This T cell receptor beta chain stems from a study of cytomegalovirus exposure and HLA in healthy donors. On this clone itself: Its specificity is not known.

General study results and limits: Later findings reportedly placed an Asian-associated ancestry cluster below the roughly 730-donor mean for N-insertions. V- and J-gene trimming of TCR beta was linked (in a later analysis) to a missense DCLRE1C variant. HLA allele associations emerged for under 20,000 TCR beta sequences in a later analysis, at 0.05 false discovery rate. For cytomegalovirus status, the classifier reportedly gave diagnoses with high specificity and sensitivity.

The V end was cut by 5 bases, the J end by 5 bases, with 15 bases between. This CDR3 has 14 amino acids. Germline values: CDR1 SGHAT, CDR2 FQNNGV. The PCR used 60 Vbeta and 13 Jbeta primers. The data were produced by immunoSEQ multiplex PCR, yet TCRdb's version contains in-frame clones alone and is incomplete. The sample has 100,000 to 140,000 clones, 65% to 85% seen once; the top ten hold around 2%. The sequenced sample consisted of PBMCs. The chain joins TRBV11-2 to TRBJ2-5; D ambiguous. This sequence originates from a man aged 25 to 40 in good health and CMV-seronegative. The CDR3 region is CASSPWSNGETQYF. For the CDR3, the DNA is TGTGCCAGCAGCCCATGGTCCAACGGGGAGACCCAGTACTTC.